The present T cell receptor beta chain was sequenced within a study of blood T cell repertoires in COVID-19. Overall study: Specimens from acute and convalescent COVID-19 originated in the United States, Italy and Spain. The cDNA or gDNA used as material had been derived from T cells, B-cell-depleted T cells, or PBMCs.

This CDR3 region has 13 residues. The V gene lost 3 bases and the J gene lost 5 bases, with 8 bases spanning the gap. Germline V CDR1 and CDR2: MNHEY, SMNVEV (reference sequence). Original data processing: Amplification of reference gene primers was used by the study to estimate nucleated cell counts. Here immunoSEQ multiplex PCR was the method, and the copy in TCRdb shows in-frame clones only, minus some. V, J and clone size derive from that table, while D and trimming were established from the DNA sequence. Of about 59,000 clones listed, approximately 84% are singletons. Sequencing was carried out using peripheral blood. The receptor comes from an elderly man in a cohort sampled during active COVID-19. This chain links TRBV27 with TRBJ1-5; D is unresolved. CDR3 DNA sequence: TGTGCCAGCAGTTTCCCAAAATATCAGCCCCAGCATTTT. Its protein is CASSFPKYQPQHF.